Here is one TCR beta chain with its context. Per the original methods: Reference gene primer amplification gave nucleated cell count estimates. Profiling relied on immunoSEQ multiplex PCR, and the TCRdb table lists in-frame clones only, not all of them. The DNA gave D and trimming, while V, J and clone size come from that table. The sample gives about 77,000 clones, 60% to 80% of which show up once; approximately 15% is in the top ten. This specimen belongs to a study of blood T cell repertoires in COVID-19. Study details: Acute-phase and convalescent COVID-19 samples originated in the United States, Italy and Spain. Sources were T cells, B-cell-depleted T cells, or PBMCs; the material itself was cDNA or gDNA.

Trimming took off 0 bases at V and 6 bases at J, with 13 bases between the two ends. This CDR3 is built from 14 residues. Germline-derived CDR1 and CDR2 are SGHRS and YFSETQ. V is TRBV5-1 and J is TRBJ2-7; maybe TRBD1 (6 bases). This sequence originates from a man aged 65 to 79 with active or convalescent COVID-19. The sample was peripheral blood. This CDR3 is CASSLAPLGGEQYF. CDR3 nucleotide sequence: TGCGCCAGCAGCTTGGCCCCACTAGGGGGCGAGCAGTACTTC.